This T cell receptor (beta chain) originates from a study of beta chain features in type 1 diabetes (dated by TCRdb to 2017 to 2018). As for the study more broadly: Mean age, gender distribution, total cell number and subset yield did not differ between patients and healthy donors. A total of 85 million to 140 million sorted cells were examined across all samples, and a strong correlation was observed between cell number per subset and RNA yield. In the study, recently diagnosed type 1 diabetes patients and matched healthy donors were compared on the TCRB repertoires of their sorted circulating CD4+ T cell subsets. Regulatory and stem cell-like memory subsets were isolated from only 8 patients and roughly 8 healthy donors, whereas naive and central memory subsets came from all 28 donors. The research as a whole found: HLA sub-analyses involved small numbers of individuals, so any influence of HLA type on TCRB rearrangement remained unresolved. In all four CD4+ subsets, TCRB CDR3 length was moderately but significantly shorter in type 1 diabetes patients. PCR might favor shorter templates, but patient and control samples were amplified and corrected together, so any skew would affect both groups equally. Because cDNA was sequenced instead of genomic DNA, highly expressing activated cells could be over-represented, though the groups showed no difference in activation or CD3 levels. Fewer insertions and more nucleotide deletions at VDJ recombination sites were observed in patients with type 1 diabetes, implying thymic rearrangement abnormalities. Naive, central memory and regulatory TCRB repertoires appeared more similar among patients than among healthy donors.

The High Capacity cDNA Reverse Transcription Kit was used to reverse transcribe all of the isolated RNA, meaning that expressed TCRB transcripts were what got sequenced. Deep immunoSEQ sequencing was performed on naive, central memory and regulatory T cell samples, with an average of roughly 3.3 million total reads per sample. Sorted cells were lysed in RLT buffer and RNA was extracted with DNase-treated RNeasy Micro or Mini kits, depending on cell number. Each cell subset was processed separately to prevent cross-contamination, with patient and healthy donor samples processed together. The immunoSEQ multiplex PCR was used to amplify TCRB sequences from cDNA, yielding 87-bp fragments that span the CDR3 region. Sequencing of the amplicons was done on the Illumina HiSeq platform. The authors processed their data as follows. PCR bias was computationally corrected using synthetic template baselines, reads within Hamming distance 2 were collapsed, and singletons that could not be merged were discarded. Reads were aligned against IMGT so that V, D and J genes, CDR3 length and insertions or deletions at six rearrangement sites could be assigned. Clonotype counts were normalized to sorted cell number within each subset before computing true diversity and Gini coefficients with the tcR R package. The overlap coefficient, calculated on TCRB nucleotide sequences, was used to quantify repertoire sharing. As a proxy for the pre-selection repertoire, out-of-frame TCRB sequences from naive cells were analyzed. This immuneACCESS table, as held by TCRdb, lists in-frame sequences with V and J called but not all clones. Of the missing ones, under half trace to an unresolved V gene in checked studies; the others have no known cause. Clone size and the V and J calls come from that table; the DNA yielded D and trimming. A total of about 250,000 clones appear in this sample, over 12% of them only once. 0.026% of the sample is in the top ten clones.

Each donor gave one peripheral blood draw, approximately 100 mL on average, collected into heparinised tubes. A BD FACSAria II was used to sort naive, central memory, regulatory and stem cell-like memory CD4+ T cells with a panel that included CD45RO, CCR7, CD25, CD127, CD95 and CD27. Every sorted population had a purity above 95%. PBMCs were isolated immediately by Lymphoprep density gradient centrifugation and stained directly without culture. So that batch effects would be minimized, each experiment stained and sorted samples in pairs, pairing one healthy donor with one patient. The CDR3 covers 17 residues, taking in both the cysteine and the phenylalanine. This entry keeps only the CDR3 DNA: 51 bases, framed from base 1. Cut back by 1 base and 4 bases, the V and J ends lie 17 bases apart. CDR1 MGHRA and CDR2 YSYEKL were looked up in the germline V gene. On this clone itself: Its antigen is unknown. Base qualities are not at hand, and no much larger clone is one base apart.

The sequence was obtained from a woman aged 35 to 49 in good health. The rearranged segments are TRBV4-1 and TRBJ1-5; a tentative D call is TRBD1 (5 bases match). The sequencing sample was made of naive CD4+ T cells from blood. This specimen's cell subset or site label, interpreted: true naive CD4+ T cells. CDR3 loop: CASSQGPGQGDNQPQHF. The base sequence is TGCGCCAGCAGCCAAGGGCCGGGCCAGGGTGATAATCAGCCCCAGCATTTT.